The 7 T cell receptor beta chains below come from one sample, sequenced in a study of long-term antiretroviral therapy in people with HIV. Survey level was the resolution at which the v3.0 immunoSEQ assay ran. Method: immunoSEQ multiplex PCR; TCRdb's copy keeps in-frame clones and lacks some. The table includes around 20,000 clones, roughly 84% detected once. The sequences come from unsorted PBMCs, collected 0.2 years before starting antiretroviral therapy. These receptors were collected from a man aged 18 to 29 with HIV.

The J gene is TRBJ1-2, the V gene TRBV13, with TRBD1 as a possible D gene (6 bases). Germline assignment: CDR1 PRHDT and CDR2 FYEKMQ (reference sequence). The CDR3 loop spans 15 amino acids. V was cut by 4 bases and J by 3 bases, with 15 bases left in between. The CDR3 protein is CASSWLAGVDYGYTF. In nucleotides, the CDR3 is TGTGCCAGCAGCTGGCTCGCAGGGGTCGACTATGGCTACACCTTC.

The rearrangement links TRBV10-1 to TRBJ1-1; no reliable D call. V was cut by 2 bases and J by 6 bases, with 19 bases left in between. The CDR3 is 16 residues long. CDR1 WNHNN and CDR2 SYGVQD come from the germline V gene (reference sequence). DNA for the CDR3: TGCGCCAGCAGTGAGACCCCCTTGAGCGGGAGGGCTGAAGCTTTCTTT. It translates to CASSETPLSGRAEAFF.

The CDR3 bases are TGTGCCAGCAGCCAAGCAGGGGGAGGGCGGGTCTACGAGCAGTACTTC. Protein product: CASSQAGGGRVYEQYF. The V and J genes are TRBV4-2 and TRBJ2-7, with D perhaps being TRBD1 or TRBD2 (7 bases each). This CDR3 contains 16 residues. V was pared by 1 base and J by 3 bases, with 16 bases between. Germline CDR1 and CDR2: LGHNA and YNFKEQ.

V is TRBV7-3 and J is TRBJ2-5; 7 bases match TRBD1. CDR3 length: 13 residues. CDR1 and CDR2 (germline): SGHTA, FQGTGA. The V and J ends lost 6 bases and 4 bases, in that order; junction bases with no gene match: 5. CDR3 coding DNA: TGTGCCAGCAGAGGGGGCATGGGAGAGACCCAGTACTTC. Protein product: CASRGGMGETQYF.

The CDR3 loop is CASSIQFMNTEAFF. CDR3 DNA: TGTGCCAGCAGTATTCAGTTTATGAACACTGAAGCTTTCTTT. The V and J genes are TRBV28 and TRBJ1-1; D uncertain. The CDR3 has 14 amino acids. CDR1 is MDHEN, CDR2 SYDVKM, per germline. Trimming took off 5 bases at V and 0 bases at J, with 10 bases between the two ends.

The CDR3 nucleotides read TGCGCCAGCAGCCCAGGACTAGCGGGGACCACCTACGAGCAGTACTTC. This gives the protein CASSPGLAGTTYEQYF. The chain joins TRBV4-3 to TRBJ2-7; 12 positions match TRBD2. The CDR3 is 16 amino acids. Germline V gives CDR1 LGHNA, CDR2 YSLEER. Trimming took 4 bases from V and 2 from J; bases not matched to a gene: 6.

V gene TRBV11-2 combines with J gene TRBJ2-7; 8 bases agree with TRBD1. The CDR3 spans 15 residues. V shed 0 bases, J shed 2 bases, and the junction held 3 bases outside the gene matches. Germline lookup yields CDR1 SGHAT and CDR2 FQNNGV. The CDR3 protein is CASSLDGDRTYEQYF. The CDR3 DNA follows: TGTGCCAGCAGCTTAGATGGGGACAGGACCTACGAGCAGTACTTC. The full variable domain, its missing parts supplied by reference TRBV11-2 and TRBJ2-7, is EAGVAQSPRYKIIEKRQSVAFWCNPISGHATLYWYQQILGQGPKLLIQFQNNGVVDDSQLPKDRFSAERLKGVDSTLKIQPAKLEDSAVYLCASSLDGDRTYEQYFGPGTRLTVT.